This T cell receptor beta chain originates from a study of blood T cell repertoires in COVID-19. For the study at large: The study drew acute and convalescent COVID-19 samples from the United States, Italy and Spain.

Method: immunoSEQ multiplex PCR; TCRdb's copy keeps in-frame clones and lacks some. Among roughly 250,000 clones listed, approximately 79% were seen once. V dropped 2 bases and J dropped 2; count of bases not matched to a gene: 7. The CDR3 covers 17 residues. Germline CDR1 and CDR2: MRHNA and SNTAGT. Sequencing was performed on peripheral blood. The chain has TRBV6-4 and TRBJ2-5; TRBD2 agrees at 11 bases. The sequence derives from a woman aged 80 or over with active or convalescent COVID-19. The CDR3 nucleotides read TGTGCCAGCAGTGACGCTAGCGGGAGGTGCCCTCAAGAGACCCAGTACTTC. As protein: CASSDASGRCPQETQYF.